This T cell receptor (beta chain) was obtained from a study of cytomegalovirus exposure and HLA in healthy donors. This clone showed up just a few times. Vbeta (60) and Jbeta (13) primers were used in the PCR. The method was immunoSEQ multiplex PCR; TCRdb's version includes in-frame clones alone and lacks a portion of them. Of 160,000 or so clones in the sample, roughly four fifths were seen once. Whereas donors were nominally healthy upon sampling, unrecorded immune exposures were probable. The sequence was collected from a female donor in good health and CMV-seronegative. Sequencing input: PBMCs.

The CDR3 nucleotides are TGTGCCAGTAGTAGTCTGGCAGAGAACACTGAAGCTTTCTTT. It translates to CASSSLAENTEAFF. The V call is TRBV19, the J call TRBJ1-1; D unclear. Trimming pared 4 bases from V and 1 base from J, leaving 10 bases between. Germline values: CDR1 LNHDA, CDR2 SQIVND (reference sequence). The CDR3 is 14 residues long.